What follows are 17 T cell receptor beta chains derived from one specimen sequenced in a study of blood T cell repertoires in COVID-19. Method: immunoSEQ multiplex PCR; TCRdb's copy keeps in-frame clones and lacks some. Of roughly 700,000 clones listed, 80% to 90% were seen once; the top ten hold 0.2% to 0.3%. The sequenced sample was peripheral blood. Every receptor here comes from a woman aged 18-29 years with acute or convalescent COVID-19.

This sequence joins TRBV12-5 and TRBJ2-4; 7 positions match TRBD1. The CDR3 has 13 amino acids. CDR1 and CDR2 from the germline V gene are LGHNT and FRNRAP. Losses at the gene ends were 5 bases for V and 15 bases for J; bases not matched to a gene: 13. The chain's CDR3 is CASGPTRQGRLYF. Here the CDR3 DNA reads TGTGCTAGTGGTCCAACCCGACAGGGCCGGTTGTACTTC.

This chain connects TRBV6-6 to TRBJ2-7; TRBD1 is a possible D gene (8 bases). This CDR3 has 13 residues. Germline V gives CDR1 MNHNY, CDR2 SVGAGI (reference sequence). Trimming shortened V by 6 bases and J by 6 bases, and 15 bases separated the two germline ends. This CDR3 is CASRDRGGGEQYF. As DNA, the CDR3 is TGTGCCAGCAGAGACAGGGGAGGGGGCGAGCAGTACTTC.

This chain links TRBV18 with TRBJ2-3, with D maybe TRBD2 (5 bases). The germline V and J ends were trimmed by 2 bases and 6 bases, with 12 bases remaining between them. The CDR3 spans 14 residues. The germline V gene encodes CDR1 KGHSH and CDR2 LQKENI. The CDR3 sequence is CASSPSSGVDTQYF. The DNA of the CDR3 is TGTGCCAGCTCACCATCGTCCGGGGTGGATACGCAGTATTTT.

CDR3 amino acids: CASHRGNSPLHF. The CDR3 nucleotides read TGTGCCAGCCACAGGGGTAATTCACCCCTCCACTTT. This rearrangement joins TRBV6-5 to TRBJ1-6, with 7 bases that match TRBD1. CDR3 length equals 12 residues. Germline values: CDR1 MNHEY, CDR2 SVGAGI. Trimming removed 8 bases from V and 6 bases from J; junction bases left unmatched: 1.

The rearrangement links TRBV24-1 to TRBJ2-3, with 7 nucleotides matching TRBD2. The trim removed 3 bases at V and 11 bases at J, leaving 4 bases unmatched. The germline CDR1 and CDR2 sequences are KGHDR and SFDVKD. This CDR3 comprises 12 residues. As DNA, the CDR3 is TGTGCCACCAGTGATGGTGTAGCGGGGCAGTATTTT. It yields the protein CATSDGVAGQYF.

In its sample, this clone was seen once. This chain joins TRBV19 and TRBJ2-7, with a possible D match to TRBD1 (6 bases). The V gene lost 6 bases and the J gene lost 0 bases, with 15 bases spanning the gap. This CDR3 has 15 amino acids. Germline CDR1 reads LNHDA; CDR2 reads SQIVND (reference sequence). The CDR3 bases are TGTGCCAGTAGCCCAACAGACAGGAGCTCCTACGAGCAGTACTTC. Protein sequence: CASSPTDRSSYEQYF.

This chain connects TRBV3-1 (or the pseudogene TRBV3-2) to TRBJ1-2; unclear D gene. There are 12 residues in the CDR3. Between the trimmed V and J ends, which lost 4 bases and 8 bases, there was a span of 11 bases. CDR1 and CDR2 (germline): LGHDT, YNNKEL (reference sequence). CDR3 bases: TGTGCCAGCAGCCTCAGACACGGCGGCTACACCTTC. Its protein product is CASSLRHGGYTF.

Here the CDR3 reads CASTWGRQGVVGTEAFF. The CDR3 DNA is TGTGCCAGTACCTGGGGGCGACAGGGGGTAGTTGGCACTGAAGCTTTCTTT. The rearrangement links TRBV19 to TRBJ1-1, with 9 bases that match TRBD1. With V trimmed by 7 bases and J by 4 bases, 16 bases remained unmatched. Germline values: CDR1 LNHDA, CDR2 SQIVND (reference sequence). The CDR3 consists of 17 residues. The full variable domain, completed using reference TRBV19 and TRBJ1-1, is DGGITQSPKYLFRKEGQNVTLSCEQNLNHDAMYWYRQDPGQGLRLIYYSQIVNDFQKGDIAEGYSVSREKKESFPLTVTSAQKNPTAFYLCASTWGRQGVVGTEAFFGQGTRLTVV.

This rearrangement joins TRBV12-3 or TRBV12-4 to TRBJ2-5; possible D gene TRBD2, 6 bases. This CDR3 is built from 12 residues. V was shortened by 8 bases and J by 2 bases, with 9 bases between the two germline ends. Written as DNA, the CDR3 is TGTGCCAGCCGGGACTTTCAAGAGACCCAGTACTTC. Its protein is CASRDFQETQYF.

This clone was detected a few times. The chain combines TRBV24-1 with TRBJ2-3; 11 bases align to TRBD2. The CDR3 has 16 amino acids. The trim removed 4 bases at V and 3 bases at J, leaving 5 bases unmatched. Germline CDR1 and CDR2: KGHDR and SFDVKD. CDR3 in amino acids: CATSDPTSGVTDTQYF. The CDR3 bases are TGTGCCACCAGTGACCCGACTAGCGGGGTAACAGATACGCAGTATTTT.

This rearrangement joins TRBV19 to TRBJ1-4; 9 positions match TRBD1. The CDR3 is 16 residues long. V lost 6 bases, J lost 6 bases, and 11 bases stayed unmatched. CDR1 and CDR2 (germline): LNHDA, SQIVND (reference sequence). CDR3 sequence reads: CASRPSPGTGYEKLFF. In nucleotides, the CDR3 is TGTGCCAGTAGGCCATCCCCCGGGACAGGGTATGAAAAACTGTTTTTT.

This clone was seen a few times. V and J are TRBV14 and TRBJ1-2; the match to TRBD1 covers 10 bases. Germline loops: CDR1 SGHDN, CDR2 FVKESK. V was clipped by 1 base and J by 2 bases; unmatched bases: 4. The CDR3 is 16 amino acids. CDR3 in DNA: TGTGCCAGCAGCCAAGCAGGGACAGGGGCGAACTATGGCTACACCTTC. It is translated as CASSQAGTGANYGYTF.

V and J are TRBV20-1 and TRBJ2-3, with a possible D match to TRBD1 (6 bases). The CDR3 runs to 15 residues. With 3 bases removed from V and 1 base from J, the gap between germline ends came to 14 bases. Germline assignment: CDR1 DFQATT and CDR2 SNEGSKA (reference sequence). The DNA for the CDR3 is TGCAGTGCTAGTTATCCCGGGACACGCACAGATACGCAGTATTTT. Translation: CSASYPGTRTDTQYF.

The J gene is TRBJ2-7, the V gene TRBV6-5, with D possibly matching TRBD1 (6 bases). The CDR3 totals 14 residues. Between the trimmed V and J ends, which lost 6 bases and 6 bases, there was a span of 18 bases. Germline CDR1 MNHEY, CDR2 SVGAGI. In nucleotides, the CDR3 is TGTGCCAGCAGCGCTGTGACAGGTTCAGTCGAGCAGTACTTC. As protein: CASSAVTGSVEQYF.

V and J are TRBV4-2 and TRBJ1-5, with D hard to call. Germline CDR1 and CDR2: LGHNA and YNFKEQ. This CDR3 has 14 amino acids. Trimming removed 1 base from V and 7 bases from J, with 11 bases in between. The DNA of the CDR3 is TGTGCCAGCAGCCAAGGGGCCACGACGCAGCCCCAGCATTTT. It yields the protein CASSQGATTQPQHF.

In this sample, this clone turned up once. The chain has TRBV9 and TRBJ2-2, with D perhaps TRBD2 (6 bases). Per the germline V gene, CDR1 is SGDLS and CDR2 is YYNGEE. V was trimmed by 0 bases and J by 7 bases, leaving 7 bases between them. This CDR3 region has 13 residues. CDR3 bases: TGTGCCAGCAGCGTAGACGGGGGCGGGGAGCTGTTTTTT. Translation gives CASSVDGGGELFF.

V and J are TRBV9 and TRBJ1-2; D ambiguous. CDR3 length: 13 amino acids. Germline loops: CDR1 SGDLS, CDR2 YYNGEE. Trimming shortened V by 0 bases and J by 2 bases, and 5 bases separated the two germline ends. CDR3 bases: TGTGCCAGCAGCGTAGAGCACAACTATGGCTACACCTTC. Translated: CASSVEHNYGYTF.